Below, 29 T cell receptor beta chains from the same sample are listed, as sequenced in a study of graft-versus-host responses after intestinal transplantation. The data were produced by immunoSEQ multiplex PCR, yet TCRdb's version contains in-frame clones alone and is incomplete. The sample holds 95,000 to 150,000 clones, approximately 95% seen once. Antigen specificity for these receptors is unknown. This sample comprised unstimulated CD4+ T cells sorted from spleen or lymph node cells, obtained before intestinal transplant. Receptors originate from a human donor who received an intestinal transplant.

V gene TRBV11-1 combines with J gene TRBJ1-1, with D perhaps matching TRBD1 (6 bases). Between the trimmed V and J ends, which lost 5 bases and 5 bases, there was a span of 18 bases. The CDR3 runs 15 residues. The V gene's germline CDR1 is SGHAT and CDR2 FQDESV (reference sequence). CDR3 protein: CASSLRLGGQTEAFF. Written as DNA, the CDR3 is TGTGCCAGCAGCCTCCGTCTGGGGGGGCAGACTGAAGCTTTCTTT.

The V gene is TRBV7-8, the J gene TRBJ1-1; 8 bases agree with TRBD1. Trimming removed 7 bases from V and 4 bases from J; junction bases left unmatched: 8. The CDR3 sequence is 14 residues long. In germline, CDR1 is SGHVS, CDR2 FQNEAQ. In DNA, the CDR3 is TGTGCCAGCACCCAAAGCGGACAGGGCACTGAAGCTTTCTTT. Encoded protein: CASTQSGQGTEAFF.

V gene TRBV6-1 combines with J gene TRBJ2-5, with TRBD2 identical over 7 bases. In germline, CDR1 is MNHNS, CDR2 SASEGT. With 7 bases clipped from V and 7 bases from J, the junction kept 6 bases outside the gene matches. The CDR3 contains 12 residues. CDR3 sequence reads: CASTLERGTQYF. The DNA for the CDR3 is TGTGCCAGCACATTAGAGCGGGGGACCCAGTACTTC.

The chain is built from TRBV6-1 and TRBJ2-7; TRBD1 aligns across 8 bases. V was clipped by 6 bases and J by 4 bases; unmatched bases: 8. There are 14 residues in the CDR3. Germline CDR1 is MNHNS and CDR2 is SASEGT. The CDR3 nucleotides are TGTGCCAGCAGATCCGGGACAGGATATTACGAGCAGTACTTC. Its protein is CASRSGTGYYEQYF.

This clone turned up a few times. The CDR3 DNA sequence: TGTGCCAGCAGCCTCGACTTCACCGGGGAGCTGTTTTTT. It yields the protein CASSLDFTGELFF. This rearrangement joins TRBV7-3 to TRBJ2-2, with D hard to call. Trimming removed 5 bases from V and 4 bases from J, with 8 bases in between. This CDR3 is 13 amino acids long. Germline V gene lookup returns CDR1 SGHTA and CDR2 FQGTGA.

The V and J genes are TRBV29-1 and TRBJ2-7; tentative D call: TRBD1 (5 bases). From germline, CDR1 is SQVTM and CDR2 ANQGSEA. The CDR3 consists of 13 residues. V was cut by 4 bases and J by 6 bases, with 16 bases left in between. This chain's CDR3 is CSVVKNRPSEQYF. The DNA of the CDR3 is TGCAGCGTTGTGAAGAACAGGCCCTCCGAGCAGTACTTC.

The chain is built from TRBV6-1 and TRBJ2-1; D is unclear. The CDR3 runs 13 residues. Germline loops: CDR1 MNHNS, CDR2 SASEGT. With 2 bases removed from V and 7 bases from J, the gap between germline ends came to 9 bases. The CDR3 protein is CASSETWINEQFF. The CDR3 DNA sequence: TGTGCCAGCAGTGAAACGTGGATAAATGAGCAGTTCTTC.

V gene TRBV18 combines with J gene TRBJ2-7; possibly TRBD1 or TRBD2 for D (5 bases each). The V end lost 0 bases, the J end lost 1 base, and 10 bases lay between the germline ends. Germline V gene sequence: CDR1 KGHSH, CDR2 LQKENI. This CDR3 has 15 residues. The CDR3 loop reads CASSPPGRSSYEQYF. The CDR3 DNA sequence: TGTGCCAGCTCACCACCGGGACGGAGTTCCTACGAGCAGTACTTC.

The rearrangement uses TRBV7-9 and TRBJ1-2; the D is unclear. The CDR3 contains 13 residues. Looked up from germline, CDR1 is SEHNR and CDR2 is FQNEAQ (reference sequence). V dropped 0 bases and J dropped 6 bases, with 8 bases sitting between them. The chain's CDR3 is CASSLASGDGYTF. DNA of the CDR3: TGTGCCAGCAGCTTAGCGTCCGGCGATGGCTACACCTTC.

The chain uses TRBV7-3 and TRBJ2-5, with D possibly being TRBD2 (6 bases). Looked up from germline, CDR1 is SGHTA and CDR2 is FQGTGA. CDR3 size: 13 residues. Trimming stripped 5 bases from V and 7 bases from J, with 14 bases between. CDR3: CASSPGDSGTQYF. The CDR3 DNA reads TGTGCCAGCAGCCCGGGGGACTCTGGGACCCAGTACTTC. The full variable domain, its missing parts supplied by reference TRBV7-3 and TRBJ2-5, is GAGVSQTPSNKVTEKGKYVELRCDPISGHTALYWYRQSLGQGPEFLIYFQGTGAADDSGLPNDRFFAVRPEGSVSTLKIQRTERGDSAVYLCASSPGDSGTQYFGPGTRLLVL.

CDR3 protein: CASSPSRSSYEQYF. In DNA, the CDR3 is TGTGCCAGCAGCCCGAGCCGGTCCTCCTACGAGCAGTACTTC. The chain is built from TRBV6-5 and TRBJ2-7; D is unresolved. The CDR3 is 14 residues long. CDR1 and CDR2 (germline): MNHEY, SVGAGI. V was pared by 6 bases and J by 0 bases, with 12 bases between.

This chain uses TRBV5-1 with TRBJ2-7, with 13 bases identical to TRBD2. This CDR3 has 14 amino acids. The germline gives CDR1 SGHRS, CDR2 YFSETQ. The junction had 5 bases not matched to a gene; V was cut back by 4 bases and J by 7 bases. CDR3 sequence: CASSRGLAGVEQYF. The CDR3, as DNA: TGCGCCAGCAGCCGAGGACTAGCGGGAGTTGAGCAGTACTTC.

The V call is TRBV25-1, the J call TRBJ1-5, with D possibly being TRBD1 (5 bases). CDR1 is MGHDK, CDR2 SYGVNS, per germline. CDR3 length: 16 amino acids. The V end lost 1 base, the J end lost 2 bases, and 12 bases lay between the germline ends. The CDR3 loop is CASSESGGRGNQPQHF. In DNA, the CDR3 is TGTGCCAGCAGTGAATCGGGGGGACGGGGCAATCAGCCCCAGCATTTT.

The chain couples TRBV28 to TRBJ2-5, with D unresolved. The ends were cut back, 5 bases at V and 4 bases at J, with 5 bases in the middle. Germline loops: CDR1 MDHEN, CDR2 SYDVKM. The CDR3 has 11 residues. The CDR3 here is CASSTTETQYF. DNA of the CDR3: TGTGCCAGCAGTACTACAGAGACCCAGTACTTC.

The gene calls are TRBV7-6 and TRBJ2-5; 14 bases are a match to TRBD2. This CDR3 comprises 16 residues. Germline V gene lookup returns CDR1 SGHVS and CDR2 FNYEAQ. V dropped 3 bases and J dropped 5; count of bases not matched to a gene: 5. CDR3 nucleotides: TGTGCCAGCAGCTTGGGGGGACTAGCGGGAGTTGAGACCCAGTACTTC. Translation gives CASSLGGLAGVETQYF.

The rearrangement links TRBV5-1 to TRBJ2-7; 10 bases match TRBD1. This CDR3 comprises 14 residues. The V segment lost 4 bases and the J segment 5 bases; nucleotides outside the gene matches: 6. CDR1 is SGHRS and CDR2 is YFSETQ in the germline V gene. CDR3 nucleotides: TGCGCCAGCAGCCGCCCGGGACAGGGGAACGAGCAGTACTTC. Amino acid sequence: CASSRPGQGNEQYF.

The chain uses TRBV7-6 and TRBJ2-2, with 7 bases identical to TRBD2. The V segment lost 2 bases and the J segment 4 bases; nucleotides outside the gene matches: 7. The CDR3 has 16 residues. Germline V gene sequence: CDR1 SGHVS, CDR2 FNYEAQ. CDR3 DNA: TGTGCCAGCAGCTTAAGACTAGCTTCGAGCACCGGGGAGCTGTTTTTT. It encodes CASSLRLASSTGELFF. Full variable domain (missing parts from reference TRBV7-6 and TRBJ2-2): GAGVSQSPRYKVTKRGQDVALRCDPISGHVSLYWYRQALGQGPEFLTYFNYEAQQDKSGLPNDRFSAERPEGSISTLTIQRTEQRDSAMYRCASSLRLASSTGELFFGEGSRLTVL.

V usage is TRBV5-1 and J usage is TRBJ1-2, with D possibly TRBD1 on 5 matching bases. V shed 6 bases and J shed 2 bases, with 11 bases lying between them. CDR1 and CDR2 from the germline V gene are SGHRS and YFSETQ. The CDR3 runs to 13 residues. Written as DNA, the CDR3 is TGCGCCAGCACCGGCGCAGGGAACTATGGCTACACCTTC. Translated, it gives CASTGAGNYGYTF.

V usage is TRBV7-8 and J usage is TRBJ2-7, with 11 bases that match TRBD2. With 2 bases clipped from V and 4 bases from J, the junction kept 4 bases outside the gene matches. The CDR3 totals 15 residues. Per the germline V gene, CDR1 is SGHVS and CDR2 is FQNEAQ. In nucleotides, the CDR3 is TGTGCCAGCAGCTTACAGACTAGCGGGAATTACGAGCAGTACTTC. Its protein product is CASSLQTSGNYEQYF.

The gene calls are TRBV5-4 and TRBJ1-2; 12 nucleotides match TRBD1. V gave up 4 bases and J gave up 4 bases; unmatched junction bases: 14. This CDR3 has 18 residues. Germline V lookup: CDR1 SGHNT, CDR2 YYREEE (reference sequence). Written as DNA, the CDR3 is TGTGCCAGCAGCCCACCACCTGGGACAGGGGGCTTGCTCTATGGCTACACCTTC. Translated, it gives CASSPPPGTGGLLYGYTF.

The V gene is TRBV29-1, the J gene TRBJ2-7; D is ambiguous. V lost 5 bases and J lost 7, with 18 bases in between. The CDR3 spans 13 residues. Germline CDR1 reads SQVTM; CDR2 reads ANQGSEA. In nucleotides, the CDR3 is TGCAGCGTTATACAGCCCTTCTACGAGGAGCAGTACTTC. It specifies CSVIQPFYEEQYF.

This rearrangement joins TRBV15 to TRBJ1-3; no definite D call. CDR1 is LNHNV and CDR2 is YYDKDF in the germline V gene (reference sequence). The CDR3 runs to 14 residues. Trimming removed 1 base at V and 0 bases at J, with 4 bases between. The CDR3 spells CATSRAISGNTIYF. The CDR3 DNA sequence: TGTGCCACCAGCAGAGCGATCTCTGGAAACACCATATATTTT.

This clone occurred a few times. J is TRBJ1-1 and V is TRBV6-5; D is perhaps TRBD1 (5 bases). This CDR3 region has 15 residues. Per germline, CDR1 MNHEY and CDR2 SVGAGI. V was trimmed by 0 bases and J by 2 bases, leaving 10 bases between them. CDR3: CASSYSGELNTEAFF. In DNA form, the CDR3 reads TGTGCCAGCAGTTACTCGGGGGAGTTAAACACTGAAGCTTTCTTT.

The chain uses TRBV19 and TRBJ1-1; a possible D gene is TRBD1 (6 bases). The germline CDR1 and CDR2 sequences are LNHDA and SQIVND (reference sequence). This CDR3 is built from 15 residues. The V end was cut by 9 bases, the J end by 5 bases, with 22 bases between. The CDR3 spells CASSRGGARRTEAFF. CDR3 DNA: TGTGCCAGCTCAAGGGGGGGGGCTAGGAGAACTGAAGCTTTCTTT.

This chain joins TRBV6-1 and TRBJ2-7; possibly TRBD1 for D (6 bases). The V gene lost 5 bases and the J gene lost 2 bases, with 13 bases spanning the gap. Germline-derived CDR1 and CDR2 are MNHNS and SASEGT. The CDR3 is 14 amino acids. The CDR3 DNA sequence: TGTGCCAGCAGTCCCCGAGGGGGACCCTACGAGCAGTACTTC. Translated, it gives CASSPRGGPYEQYF.

Written as DNA, the CDR3 is TGTGCCAGCAGCGCGGACAGCCTATATGGCTACACCTTC. This sequence encodes CASSADSLYGYTF. The chain carries TRBV5-6 and TRBJ1-2; D might be TRBD1 (6 bases). Germline assignment: CDR1 SGHDT and CDR2 YYEEEE. Trimming took off 4 bases at V and 5 bases at J, with 12 bases between the two ends. The CDR3 runs 13 residues.

This chain connects TRBV6-5 to TRBJ1-5; tentatively, D is TRBD1 (6 bases). Between the trimmed V and J ends, which lost 6 bases and 4 bases, there was a span of 13 bases. From germline, CDR1 is MNHEY and CDR2 SVGAGI. The CDR3 length is 14 residues. CDR3 in amino acids: CASSPQGPNQPQHF. The CDR3 DNA sequence: TGTGCCAGCAGCCCTCAGGGGCCGAATCAGCCCCAGCATTTT.

The rearrangement uses TRBV9 and TRBJ2-3; no clear D gene. The ends were cut back, 1 base at V and 1 base at J, with 4 bases in the middle. The germline V gene has CDR1 SGDLS and CDR2 YYNGEE. This CDR3 contains 13 residues. In DNA, the CDR3 is TGTGCCAGCAGCGTACGGGGCACAGATACGCAGTATTTT. This codes for CASSVRGTDTQYF.

The gene calls are TRBV10-3 and TRBJ1-3; tentative D call: TRBD1 (6 bases). Between the trimmed V and J ends, which lost 4 bases and 0 bases, there was a span of 13 bases. Germline CDR1 reads ENHRY; CDR2 reads SYGVKD. The CDR3 has 16 amino acids. In DNA form, the CDR3 reads TGTGCCATCAGTGTGCAGGGGCCATTCTCTGGAAACACCATATATTTT. It translates to CAISVQGPFSGNTIYF.